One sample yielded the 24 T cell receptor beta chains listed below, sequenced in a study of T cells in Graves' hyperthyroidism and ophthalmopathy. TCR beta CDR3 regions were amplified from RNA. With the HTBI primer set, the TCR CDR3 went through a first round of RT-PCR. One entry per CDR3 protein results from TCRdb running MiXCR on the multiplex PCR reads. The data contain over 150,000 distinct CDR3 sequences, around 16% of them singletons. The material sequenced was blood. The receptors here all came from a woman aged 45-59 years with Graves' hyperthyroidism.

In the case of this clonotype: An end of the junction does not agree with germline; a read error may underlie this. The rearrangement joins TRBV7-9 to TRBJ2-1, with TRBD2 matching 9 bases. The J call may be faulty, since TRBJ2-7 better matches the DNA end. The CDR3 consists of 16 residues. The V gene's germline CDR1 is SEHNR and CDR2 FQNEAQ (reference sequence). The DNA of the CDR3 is TGCGCCAGCAGCCCCACGACTAGCGGAGCCTACAATGAGCAGTACTTC. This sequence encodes CASSPTTSGAYNEQYF.

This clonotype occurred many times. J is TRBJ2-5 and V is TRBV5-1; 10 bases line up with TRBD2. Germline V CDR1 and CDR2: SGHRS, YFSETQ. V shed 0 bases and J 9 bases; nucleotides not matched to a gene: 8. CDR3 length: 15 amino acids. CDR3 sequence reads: CASSLARDSGRPQYF. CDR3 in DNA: TGCGCCAGCAGCTTGGCCCGGGATAGCGGGAGGCCCCAGTACTTC.

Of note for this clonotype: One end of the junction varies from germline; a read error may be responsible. The CDR3 DNA is TGCGCCAGCAGCCCGCCGGACAGTTACACTGAAGCCTTCTTT. This translates into CASSPPDSYTEAFF. J is TRBJ1-1 and V is TRBV5-1, with D possibly matching TRBD1 (6 bases). This CDR3 is 14 amino acids long. Germline V gene sequence: CDR1 SGHRS, CDR2 YFSETQ.

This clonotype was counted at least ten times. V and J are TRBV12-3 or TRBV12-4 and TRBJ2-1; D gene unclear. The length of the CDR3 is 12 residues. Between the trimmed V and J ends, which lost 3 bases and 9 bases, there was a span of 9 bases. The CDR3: CASSLAASEQFF. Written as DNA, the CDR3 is TGTGCCAGCAGTTTGGCTGCGTCTGAGCAGTTCTTC.

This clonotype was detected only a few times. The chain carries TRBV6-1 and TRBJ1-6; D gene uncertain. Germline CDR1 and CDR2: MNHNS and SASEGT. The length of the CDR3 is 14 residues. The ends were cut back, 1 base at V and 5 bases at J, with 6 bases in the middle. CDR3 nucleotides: TGTGCCAGCAGTGAAGGTTGGGATAATTCACCCCTCCACTTT. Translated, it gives CASSEGWDNSPLHF.

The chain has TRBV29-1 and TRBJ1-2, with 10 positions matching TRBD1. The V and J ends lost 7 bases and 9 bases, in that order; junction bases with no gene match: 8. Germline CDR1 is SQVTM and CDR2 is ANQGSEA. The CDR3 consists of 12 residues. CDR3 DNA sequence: TGCAGCGCTAGGGGGACAGGGGCGAGCTACACCTTC. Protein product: CSARGTGASYTF. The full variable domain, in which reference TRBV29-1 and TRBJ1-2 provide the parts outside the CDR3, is SAVISQKPSRDICQRGTSLTIQCQVDSQVTMMFWYRQQPGQSLTLIATANQGSEATYESGFVIDKFPISRPNLTFSTLTVSNMSPEDSSIYLCSARGTGASYTFGSGTRLTVV.

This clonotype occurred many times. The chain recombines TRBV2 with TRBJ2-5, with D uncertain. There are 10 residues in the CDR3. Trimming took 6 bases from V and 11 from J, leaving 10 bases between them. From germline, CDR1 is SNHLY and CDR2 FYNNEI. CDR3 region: CASRGFDQYF. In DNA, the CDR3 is TGTGCCAGCAGGGGATTTGATCAGTACTTC.

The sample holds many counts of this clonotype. The CDR3, as DNA: TGCAGTGCAAATACCCGGGACAGAAGCCGGGATGAGCAGTTCTTC. This translates into CSANTRDRSRDEQFF. The J gene is TRBJ2-1, the V gene TRBV20-1; 7 bases align to TRBD1. The CDR3 is 15 residues long. V shed 6 bases, J shed 8 bases, and the junction held 16 bases outside the gene matches. Per germline, CDR1 DFQATT and CDR2 SNEGSKA (reference sequence).

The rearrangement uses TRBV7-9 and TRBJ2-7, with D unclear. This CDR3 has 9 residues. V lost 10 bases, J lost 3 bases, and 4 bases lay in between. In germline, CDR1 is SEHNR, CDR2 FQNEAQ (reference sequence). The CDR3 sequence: CAIDYEQYF. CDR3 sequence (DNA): TGTGCCATCGACTACGAGCAGTACTTC.

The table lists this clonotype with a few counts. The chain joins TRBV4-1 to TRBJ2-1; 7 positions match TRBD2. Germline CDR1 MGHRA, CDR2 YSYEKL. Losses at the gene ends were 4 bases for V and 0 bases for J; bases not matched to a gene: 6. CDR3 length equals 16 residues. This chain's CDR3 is CASSRDGRPSYNEQFF. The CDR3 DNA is TGCGCCAGCAGCCGGGACGGGAGGCCCTCCTACAATGAGCAGTTCTTC.

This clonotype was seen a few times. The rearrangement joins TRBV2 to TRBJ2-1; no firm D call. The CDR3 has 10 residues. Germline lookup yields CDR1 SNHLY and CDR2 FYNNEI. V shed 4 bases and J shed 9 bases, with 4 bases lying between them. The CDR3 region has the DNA TGTGCCAGCAGTGGAACTGAGCAGTTCTTC. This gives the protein CASSGTEQFF.

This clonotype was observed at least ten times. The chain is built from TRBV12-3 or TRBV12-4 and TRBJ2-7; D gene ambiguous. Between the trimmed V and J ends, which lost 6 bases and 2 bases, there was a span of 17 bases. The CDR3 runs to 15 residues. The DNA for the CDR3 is TGTGCCAGCAGGCAAACATCCCGACCCGCCTACGAGCAGTACTTC. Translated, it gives CASRQTSRPAYEQYF.

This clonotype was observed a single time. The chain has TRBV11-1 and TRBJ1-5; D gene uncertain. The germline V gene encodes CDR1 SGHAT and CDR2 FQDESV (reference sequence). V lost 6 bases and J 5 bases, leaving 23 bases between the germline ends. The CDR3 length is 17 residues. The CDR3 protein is CASSFVYRQASDQPQHF. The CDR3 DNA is TGTGCCAGCAGTTTCGTATACCGACAAGCTAGTGATCAGCCCCAGCATTTT.

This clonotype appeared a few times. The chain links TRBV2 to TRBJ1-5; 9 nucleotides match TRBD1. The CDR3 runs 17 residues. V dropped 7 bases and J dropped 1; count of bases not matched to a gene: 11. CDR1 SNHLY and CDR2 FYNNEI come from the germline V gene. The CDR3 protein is CASTGQGPLLSNQPQHF. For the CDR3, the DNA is TGTGCCAGCACGGGACAGGGTCCCCTGCTAAGCAATCAGCCCCAGCATTTT.

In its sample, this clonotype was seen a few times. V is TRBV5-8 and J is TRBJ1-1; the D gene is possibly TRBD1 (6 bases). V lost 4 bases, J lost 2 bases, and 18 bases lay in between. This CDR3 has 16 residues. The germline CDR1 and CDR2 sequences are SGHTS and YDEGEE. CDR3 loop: CASSRIRTASNTEAFF. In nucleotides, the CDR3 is TGTGCCAGCAGCCGAATAAGGACAGCCTCTAACACTGAAGCTTTCTTT. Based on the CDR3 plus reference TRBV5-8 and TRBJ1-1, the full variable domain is EAGVTQSPTHLIKTRGQQATLRCSPISGHTSVYWYQQALGLGLQFLLWYDEGEERNRGNFPPRFSGRQFPNYSSELNVNALELEDSALYLCASSRIRTASNTEAFFGQGTRLTVV.

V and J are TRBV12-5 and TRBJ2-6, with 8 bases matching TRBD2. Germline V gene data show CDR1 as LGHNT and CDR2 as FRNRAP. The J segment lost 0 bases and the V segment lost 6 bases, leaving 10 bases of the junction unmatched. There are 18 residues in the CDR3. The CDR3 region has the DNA TGTGCTAGTGGCCTTAAACTAGCGGAGAGCTCTGGGGCCAACGTCCTGACTTTC. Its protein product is CASGLKLAESSGANVLTF.

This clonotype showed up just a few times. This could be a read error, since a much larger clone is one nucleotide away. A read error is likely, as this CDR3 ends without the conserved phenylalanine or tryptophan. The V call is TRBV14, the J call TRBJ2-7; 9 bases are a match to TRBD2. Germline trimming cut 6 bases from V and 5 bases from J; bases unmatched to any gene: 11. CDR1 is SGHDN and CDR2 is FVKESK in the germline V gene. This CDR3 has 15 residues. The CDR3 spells CASSLAGAPAHEQYS. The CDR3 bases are TGTGCCAGCAGTTTAGCGGGGGCCCCAGCCCACGAGCAGTACTCC.

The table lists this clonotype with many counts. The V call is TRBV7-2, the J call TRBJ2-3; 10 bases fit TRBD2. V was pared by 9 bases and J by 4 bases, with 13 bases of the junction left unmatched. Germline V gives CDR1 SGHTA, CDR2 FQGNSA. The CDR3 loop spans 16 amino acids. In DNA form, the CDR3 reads TGTGCCAGTAGTACCGAGAGCGGGAGGGCCGCAGATACGCAGTATTTT. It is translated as CASSTESGRAADTQYF.

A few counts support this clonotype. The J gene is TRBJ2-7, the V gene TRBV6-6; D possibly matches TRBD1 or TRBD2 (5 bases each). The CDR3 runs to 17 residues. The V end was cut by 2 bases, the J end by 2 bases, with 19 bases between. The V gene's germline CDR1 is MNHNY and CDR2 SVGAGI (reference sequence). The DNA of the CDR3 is TGTGCCAGCAGTTACCTTGGGACCTTTCGAGCGGCCTACGAGCAGTACTTC. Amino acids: CASSYLGTFRAAYEQYF.

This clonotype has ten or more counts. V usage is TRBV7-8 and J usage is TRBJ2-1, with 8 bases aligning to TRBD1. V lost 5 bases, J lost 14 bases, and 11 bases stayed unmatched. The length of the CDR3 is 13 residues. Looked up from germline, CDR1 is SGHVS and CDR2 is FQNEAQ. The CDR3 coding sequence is TGTGCCAGCAGCCCCCCGGGCGGGACAGGAGAGTTCTTC. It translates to CASSPPGGTGEFF.

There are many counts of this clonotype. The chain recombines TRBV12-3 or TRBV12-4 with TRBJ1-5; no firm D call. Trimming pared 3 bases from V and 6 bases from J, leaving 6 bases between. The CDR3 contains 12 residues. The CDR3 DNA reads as TGTGCCAGCAGTTTTTCGGGTCAGCCCCAGCATTTT. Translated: CASSFSGQPQHF.

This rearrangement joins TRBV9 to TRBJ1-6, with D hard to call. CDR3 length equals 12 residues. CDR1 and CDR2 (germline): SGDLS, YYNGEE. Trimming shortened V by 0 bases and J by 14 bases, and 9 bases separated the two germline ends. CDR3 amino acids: CASSVDGWALHF. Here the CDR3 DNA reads TGTGCCAGCAGCGTAGACGGGTGGGCCCTCCACTTT.

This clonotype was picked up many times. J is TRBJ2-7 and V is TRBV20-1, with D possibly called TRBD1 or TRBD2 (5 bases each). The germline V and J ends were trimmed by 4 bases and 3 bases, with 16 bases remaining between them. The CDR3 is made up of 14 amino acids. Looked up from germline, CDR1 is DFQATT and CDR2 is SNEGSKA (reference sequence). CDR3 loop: CSAKPGTGFYEQYF. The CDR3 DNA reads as TGCAGTGCTAAACCGGGGACCGGGTTCTACGAGCAGTACTTC.

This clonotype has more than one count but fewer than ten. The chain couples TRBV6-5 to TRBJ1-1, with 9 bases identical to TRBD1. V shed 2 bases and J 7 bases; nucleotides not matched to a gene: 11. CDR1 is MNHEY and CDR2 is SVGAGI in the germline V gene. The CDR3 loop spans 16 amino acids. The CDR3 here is CASSYTPGQGRGEAFF. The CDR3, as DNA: TGTGCCAGCAGTTACACTCCGGGACAGGGTCGTGGTGAAGCTTTCTTT.